Sequencing of this T cell receptor beta chain was carried out in a study of cytomegalovirus exposure and HLA in healthy donors. A note on this clone: What it recognizes is unknown.

Notes on the study in general: Reports indicated that the classifier achieved high specificity and sensitivity in diagnosing cytomegalovirus status. In a later analysis, parvovirus B19, influenza, CMV and Epstein-Barr virus appeared linked to several top co-occurrence clusters. It has been reported that TCR beta sequences accurately predicted the HLA-A and HLA-B alleles of most subjects. Using a false discovery rate of 0.05, a later analysis showed that approximately 17,000 TCR beta sequences were associated with HLA alleles.

This CDR3 comprises 11 residues. V lost 7 bases to trimming and J lost 1 base, with 7 bases between them. Germline-derived CDR1 and CDR2 are SQVTM and ANQGSEA. The PCR was carried out with 60 Vbeta primers and 13 Jbeta primers. Generated by immunoSEQ multiplex PCR, the TCRdb table keeps only in-frame clones and is missing some. Here the sample spans about 55,000 clones, more than 65% being singletons. The chain carries TRBV29-1 and TRBJ1-1; D is perhaps TRBD1 (5 bases). The sequenced material came from PBMCs. The clonotype comes from a man aged 40-49 years in good health and CMV-seropositive. The chain's CDR3 is CSATENTEAFF. CDR3 nucleotides: TGCAGCGCGACAGAGAACACTGAAGCTTTCTTT.